The sequence of this T cell receptor beta chain was determined in a study of blood T cell repertoires in COVID-19. The germline V and J ends were trimmed by 5 bases and 1 base, with 9 bases remaining between them. CDR1 and CDR2 from the germline V gene are MDHEN and SYDVKM. The CDR3 length is 15 residues. The assay was immunoSEQ multiplex PCR, and TCRdb's table has in-frame clones only and misses some. The table shows roughly 100,000 clones, with roughly nine tenths occurring only once. The sample consisted of peripheral blood. The chain couples TRBV28 to TRBJ1-6; TRBD1 might be the D (5 bases). The sequence was collected from a woman aged 80 or over with acute or convalescent COVID-19. The CDR3 here is CASSPPGSYNSPLHF. The DNA for the CDR3 is TGTGCCAGCAGTCCCCCAGGGTCCTATAATTCACCCCTCCACTTT.